This is a list of T cell receptor beta chains from one sample in a study of T cells generated in artificial thymic organoids. TCRdb reprocessed the 5' RACE reads with MiXCR, giving one entry per CDR3 protein. Seen here are 6,000 to 8,000 distinct CDR3 sequences, roughly a quarter observed once, and the top ten hold about 3%. No antigen is known for these receptors. The sample consisted of naive CD8+ T cells grown in artificial thymic organoids from cord blood stem and progenitor cells. The receptors were gathered from a human donor who gave cord blood stem cells for thymic organoid culture, a cardiac surgery patient who gave postnatal thymus, or a blood donor (not recorded which). The CDR3 runs from the conserved cysteine through the conserved F or W. Fields, in order: J gene, clone size, V gene, D gene, CDR3 protein, CDR3 DNA. The D gene is left open where the match is weak. Not all rows give a size; the values are once, few, many and, for expanded clones, a class.

>TRBJ1-5|few|TRBV28|NA
CASSLTANQPQHF
TGTGCCAGCAGTTTAACGGCAAATCAGCCCCAGCATTTT
>TRBJ1-5|few|TRBV2|TRBD1
CASSEAPDSGQVYSNQPQHF
TGTGCCAGCAGTGAAGCCCCTGACTCGGGACAGGTGTATAGCAATCAGCCCCAGCATTTT
>TRBJ2-7|few|TRBV7-9|TRBD1
CASSLMTGKAYEQYF
TGTGCCAGCAGCTTAATGACAGGGAAGGCCTACGAGCAGTACTTC
>TRBJ2-5|medium-sized|TRBV19|NA
CASSMGRGSETQYF
TGTGCCAGTAGTATGGGCAGGGGAAGCGAGACCCAGTACTTC
>TRBJ2-2|NA|TRBV6-5|TRBD1
CASSYSRDRVPWSPTGELFF
TGTGCCAGCAGTTACTCGAGGGACAGGGTCCCATGGAGCCCGACCGGGGAGCTGTTTTTT
>TRBJ2-3|NA|TRBV12-3/TRBV12-4|NA
CASSPTPDTQFF
TGTGCCAGCAGTCCTACGCCAGATACGCAGTTTTTT
>TRBJ1-2|medium-sized|TRBV15|NA
CATSRLREGGYTF
TGTGCCACCAGCAGACTCAGGGAGGGTGGCTACACCTTC
>TRBJ1-6|NA|TRBV4-3|NA
CASSQDAGQSSYNSPLHF
TGCGCCAGCAGCCAAGATGCAGGACAGAGCTCCTATAATTCACCCCTCCACTTT
>TRBJ2-7|medium-sized|TRBV6-2/TRBV6-3|TRBD1
CASSYSDRGPYEQYF
TGTGCCAGCAGTTACTCCGACAGGGGTCCCTACGAGCAGTACTTC
>TRBJ2-1|NA|TRBV28|TRBD2
CASSSPLAGAYNEQFF
TGTGCCAGCAGTTCCCCACTAGCGGGAGCCTACAATGAGCAGTTCTTC
>TRBJ2-1|few|TRBV4-3|NA
CASSPGVYGGRGEQFF
TGCGCCAGCAGCCCCGGGGTGTATGGGGGGCGGGGTGAGCAGTTCTTC
>TRBJ1-5|NA|TRBV6-1|NA
CASSETCLNRPQHF
TGTGCCAGCAGTGAGACGTGCCTTAATCGGCCCCAGCATTTT
>TRBJ2-6|medium-sized|TRBV5-1|NA
CASSPGPRSSGANVLTF
TGCGCCAGCAGCCCGGGGCCACGGAGCTCTGGGGCCAACGTCCTGACTTTC
>TRBJ2-1|NA|TRBV7-9|NA
CASSLVPCSYNEQFF
TGTGCCAGCAGCTTAGTTCCCTGCTCCTACAATGAGCAGTTCTTC
>TRBJ2-5|NA|TRBV9|NA
CASSPPGHNQETQYF
TGTGCCAGCAGCCCTCCGGGACACAACCAAGAGACCCAGTACTTC
>TRBJ1-5|NA|TRBV27|NA
CASAPGGYQPQHF
TGTGCCAGCGCCCCCGGGGGTTATCAGCCCCAGCATTTT
>TRBJ1-2|few|TRBV29-1|TRBD1
CSVSILRGGENYGYTF
TGCAGCGTTTCTATCCTCAGGGGGGGCGAGAACTATGGCTACACCTTC
>TRBJ1-6|NA|TRBV4-3|NA
CASQTDRYNSPLHF
TGCGCCAGCCAGACCGACAGATATAATTCACCCCTCCACTTT
>TRBJ1-6|few|TRBV6-5|TRBD1
CASSSRQGGYNSPLHF
TGTGCCAGCAGCTCCCGACAGGGGGGATATAATTCACCCCTCCACTTT
>TRBJ1-1|few|TRBV6-6|NA
CASSDTGYYIREAFF
TGTGCCAGCAGTGACACTGGGTACTATATCCGTGAAGCTTTCTTT